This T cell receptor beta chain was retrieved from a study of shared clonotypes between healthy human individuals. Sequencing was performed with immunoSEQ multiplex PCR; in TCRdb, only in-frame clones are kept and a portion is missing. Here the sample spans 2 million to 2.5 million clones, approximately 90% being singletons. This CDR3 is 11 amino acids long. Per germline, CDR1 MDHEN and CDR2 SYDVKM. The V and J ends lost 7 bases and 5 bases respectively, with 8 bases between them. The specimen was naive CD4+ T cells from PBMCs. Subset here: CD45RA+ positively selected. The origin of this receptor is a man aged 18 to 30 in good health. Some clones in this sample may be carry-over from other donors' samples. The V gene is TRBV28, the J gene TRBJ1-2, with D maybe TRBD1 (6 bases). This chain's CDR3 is CASMGAYGYTF. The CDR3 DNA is TGTGCCAGCATGGGGGCGTATGGCTACACCTTC.